Below are 18 T cell receptor beta chains sequenced from a single sample in a study of T cell responses to AZD1222 COVID-19 vaccine. TCRdb keeps only in-frame clones here, not all; method: immunoSEQ multiplex PCR. The sample has 140,000 to 150,000 clones; approximately 90% are singletons. This specimen consisted of peripheral blood, obtained on day 0 of AZD1222 vaccination. The receptors were sampled from an adult in good health.

V and J are TRBV6-5 and TRBJ1-3, with D uncertain. Trimming took off 7 bases at V and 1 base at J, with 11 bases between the two ends. The CDR3 has 14 amino acids. Looked up from germline, CDR1 is MNHEY and CDR2 is SVGAGI. The CDR3 DNA reads TGTGCCAGCATCGTTGGACCGTCTGGAAACACCATATATTTT. This gives the protein CASIVGPSGNTIYF.

V usage is TRBV6-1 and J usage is TRBJ2-3, with 10 bases matching TRBD1. Germline V lookup: CDR1 MNHNS, CDR2 SASEGT. Trimming cost V 2 bases and J 3 bases; bases outside gene matches: 2. The CDR3 is 15 amino acids. The chain's CDR3 is CASSEPGQGTDTQYF. The CDR3 bases are TGTGCCAGCAGTGAACCGGGACAGGGGACAGATACGCAGTATTTT.

The rearrangement uses TRBV24-1 and TRBJ1-6, with 7 bases fitting TRBD1. The CDR3 is 14 residues long. CDR1 and CDR2 (germline): KGHDR, SFDVKD. The trim removed 5 bases at V and 5 bases at J, leaving 2 bases unmatched. CDR3 sequence: CATSAGTDNSPLHF. In nucleotides, the CDR3 is TGTGCCACCAGTGCCGGGACAGATAATTCACCCCTCCACTTT.

The chain is built from TRBV6-6 and TRBJ1-6; the match to TRBD1 covers 8 bases. Per the germline V gene, CDR1 is MNHNY and CDR2 is SVGAGI (reference sequence). CDR3 length: 15 amino acids. V was clipped by 6 bases and J by 8 bases; unmatched bases: 9. DNA of the CDR3: TGTGCCAGCAGGGGCGGACAGGGCCGTCATTCACCCCTCCACTTT. This sequence encodes CASRGGQGRHSPLHF.

The chain links TRBV18 to TRBJ2-3, with D perhaps assigned TRBD1 or TRBD2 (5 bases each). CDR3 length: 16 residues. V shed 1 base and J shed 0 bases, with 11 bases lying between them. The germline V gene encodes CDR1 KGHSH and CDR2 LQKENI. The CDR3 here is CASSPLGDASTDTQYF. CDR3 sequence (DNA): TGTGCCAGCTCACCACTTGGGGACGCCAGCACAGATACGCAGTATTTT.

The chain couples TRBV24-1 to TRBJ2-1; TRBD2 matches 11 bases. This CDR3 comprises 17 residues. Trimming at V came to 3 bases and at J to 5 bases, leaving 8 bases not matched to a gene. Germline lookup yields CDR1 KGHDR and CDR2 SFDVKD. The CDR3 DNA follows: TGTGCCACCAGTGATCCCTTGCTAGCGGGGGGTAACAATGAGCAGTTCTTC. It specifies CATSDPLLAGGNNEQFF.

This clone appeared a few times. The gene calls are TRBV18 and TRBJ1-1, with D unclear. V was shortened by 2 bases and J by 4 bases, with 14 bases between the two germline ends. The CDR3 length is 15 residues. Germline V CDR1 and CDR2: KGHSH, LQKENI. The CDR3 sequence is CASSPVSKGATEAFF. The CDR3 DNA follows: TGTGCCAGCTCACCAGTTTCTAAGGGTGCCACTGAAGCTTTCTTT.

This chain joins TRBV18 and TRBJ2-1; the match to TRBD2 covers 13 bases. The germline CDR1 and CDR2 sequences are KGHSH and LQKENI. J was trimmed by 6 bases and V by 5 bases; bases with no gene match: 7. The length of the CDR3 is 16 residues. The CDR3 DNA reads TGTGCCAGCTCATCTGGGACTAGCGGGACGGCCAATGAGCAGTTCTTC. Its protein is CASSSGTSGTANEQFF.

The V call is TRBV27, the J call TRBJ2-6, with D possibly TRBD1 on 6 matching bases. V was pared by 11 bases and J by 4 bases, with 15 bases between. This CDR3 has 14 residues. The germline CDR1 and CDR2 sequences are MNHEY and SMNVEV (reference sequence). This CDR3 reads CASKGTGGANVLTF. DNA of the CDR3: TGTGCCTCCAAGGGTACAGGGGGGGCCAACGTCCTGACTTTC.

This sequence joins TRBV7-2 and TRBJ2-5; D may be TRBD2 (6 bases). Trimming took off 1 base at V and 2 bases at J, with 14 bases between the two ends. This CDR3 is 16 amino acids long. Germline assignment: CDR1 SGHTA and CDR2 FQGNSA. The CDR3 coding sequence is TGTGCCAGCAGCTTAGTGAAGTGGGCGGGGCAAGAGACCCAGTACTTC. Translation: CASSLVKWAGQETQYF.

This chain uses TRBV6-5 with TRBJ2-7; D gene ambiguous. CDR1 MNHEY and CDR2 SVGAGI come from the germline V gene. V gave up 4 bases and J gave up 2 bases, with 9 bases separating them. This CDR3 has 13 residues. The DNA for the CDR3 is TGTGCCAGCAGTTCCTACAACGCCTACGAGCAGTACTTC. This sequence encodes CASSSYNAYEQYF.

The chain uses TRBV12-3 or TRBV12-4 and TRBJ2-7; D unresolved. The CDR3 spans 13 residues. With 1 base removed from V and 3 bases from J, the gap between germline ends came to 7 bases. Written as DNA, the CDR3 is TGTGCCAGCAGTTTAGGGAAGTTCTACGAGCAGTACTTC. It specifies CASSLGKFYEQYF.

The rearrangement joins TRBV30 to TRBJ2-7; the D gene is possibly TRBD1 (5 bases). There are 11 residues in the CDR3. V shed 5 bases and J shed 3 bases, with 8 bases lying between them. Germline values: CDR1 GTSNPN, CDR2 SVGIG (reference sequence). The CDR3 here is CAWADSYEQYF. The CDR3 DNA is TGTGCCTGGGCTGACAGCTACGAGCAGTACTTC.

This clone was picked up one time. CDR3 in amino acids: CASSSGQRTQYF. CDR3 sequence (DNA): TGTGCCAGCAGCTCGGGACAGCGAACGCAGTATTTT. The rearrangement uses TRBV7-8 and TRBJ2-3, with 7 bases fitting TRBD1. CDR3 length equals 12 residues. V was pared by 4 bases and J by 9 bases, with 4 bases of the junction left unmatched. Germline loops: CDR1 SGHVS, CDR2 FQNEAQ.

This clone was seen a single time. The chain uses TRBV6-5 and TRBJ1-1; TRBD1 matches at 7 bases. Germline CDR1 MNHEY, CDR2 SVGAGI. The CDR3 length is 13 residues. The V and J ends lost 5 bases and 6 bases, in that order; junction bases with no gene match: 6. CDR3 sequence reads: CASSPTGKAEAFF. The DNA for the CDR3 is TGTGCCAGCAGTCCGACAGGGAAGGCTGAAGCTTTCTTT.

This clone has just a few counts. The chain has TRBV5-8 and TRBJ2-1; D unclear. The V end lost 4 bases, the J end lost 7 bases, and 18 bases lay between the germline ends. Germline V gives CDR1 SGHTS, CDR2 YDEGEE. This CDR3 comprises 15 residues. The DNA for the CDR3 is TGTGCCAGCAGCCTTAAGATCGGGTTCGGGAATGAGCAGTTCTTC. This translates into CASSLKIGFGNEQFF.

V gene TRBV7-9 combines with J gene TRBJ1-1, with 7 nucleotides matching TRBD1. V lost 5 bases, J lost 3 bases, and 6 bases stayed unmatched. Germline CDR1 SEHNR, CDR2 FQNEAQ (reference sequence). This CDR3 is 14 amino acids long. CDR3 amino acids: CASSPKGAYTEAFF. CDR3 DNA: TGTGCCAGCAGCCCCAAGGGGGCCTACACTGAAGCTTTCTTT.

This chain links TRBV3-1 (or the pseudogene TRBV3-2) with TRBJ2-1; D uncertain. The CDR3 is made up of 12 amino acids. The germline V gene encodes CDR1 LGHDT and CDR2 YNNKEL (reference sequence). V lost 4 bases and J lost 5, with 6 bases in between. CDR3 sequence (DNA): TGTGCCAGCAGCCGACTTGACAATGAGCAGTTCTTC. This sequence encodes CASSRLDNEQFF.